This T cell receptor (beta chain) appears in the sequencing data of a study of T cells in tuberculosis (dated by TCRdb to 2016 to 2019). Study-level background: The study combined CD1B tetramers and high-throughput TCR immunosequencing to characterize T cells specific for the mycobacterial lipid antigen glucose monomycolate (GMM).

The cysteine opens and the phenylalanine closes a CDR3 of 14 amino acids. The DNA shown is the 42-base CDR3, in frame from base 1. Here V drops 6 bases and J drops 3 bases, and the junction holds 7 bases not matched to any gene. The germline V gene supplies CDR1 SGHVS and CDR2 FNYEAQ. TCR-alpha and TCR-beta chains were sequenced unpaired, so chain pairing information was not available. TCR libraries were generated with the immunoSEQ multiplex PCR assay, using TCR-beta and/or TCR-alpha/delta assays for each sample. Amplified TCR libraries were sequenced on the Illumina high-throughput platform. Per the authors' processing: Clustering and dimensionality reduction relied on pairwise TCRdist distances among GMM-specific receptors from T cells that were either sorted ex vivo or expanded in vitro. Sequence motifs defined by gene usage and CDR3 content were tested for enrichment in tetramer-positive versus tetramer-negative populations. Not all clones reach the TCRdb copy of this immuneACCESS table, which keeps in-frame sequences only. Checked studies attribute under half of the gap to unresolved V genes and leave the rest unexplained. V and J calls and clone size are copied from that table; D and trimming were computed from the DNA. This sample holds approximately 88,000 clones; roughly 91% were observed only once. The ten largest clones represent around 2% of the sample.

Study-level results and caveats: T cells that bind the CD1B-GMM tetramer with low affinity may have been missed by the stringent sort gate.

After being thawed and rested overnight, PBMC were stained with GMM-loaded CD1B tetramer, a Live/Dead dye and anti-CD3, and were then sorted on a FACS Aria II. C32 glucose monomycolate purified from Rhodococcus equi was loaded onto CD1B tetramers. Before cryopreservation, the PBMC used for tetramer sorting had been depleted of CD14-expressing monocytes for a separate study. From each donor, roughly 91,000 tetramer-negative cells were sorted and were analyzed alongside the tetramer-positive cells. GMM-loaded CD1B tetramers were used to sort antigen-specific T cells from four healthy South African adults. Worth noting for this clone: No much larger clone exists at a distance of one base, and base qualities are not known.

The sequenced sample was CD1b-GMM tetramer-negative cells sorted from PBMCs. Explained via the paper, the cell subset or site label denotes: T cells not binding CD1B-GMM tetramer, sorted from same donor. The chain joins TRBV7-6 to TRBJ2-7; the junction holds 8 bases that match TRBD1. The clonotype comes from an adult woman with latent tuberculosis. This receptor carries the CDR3 CASSGSGGGYEQYF. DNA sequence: TGTGCCAGCAGTGGCTCAGGGGGCGGCTACGAGCAGTACTTC.